These 31 T cell receptor beta chains originate from one sample sequenced in a study of cytomegalovirus exposure and HLA in healthy donors. The PCR ran on 60 Vbeta and 13 Jbeta primers. Clones were read by immunoSEQ multiplex PCR, and TCRdb kept only the in-frame ones, dropping some. This sample has approximately 170,000 clones; roughly 71% occur once, and the top ten carry about 1.6%. Sequenced: PBMCs. These receptors were collected from a girl between 5 and 17 years old in good health and CMV-seronegative.

The V call is TRBV6-1, the J call TRBJ2-5, with unresolved D. CDR1 is MNHNS and CDR2 is SASEGT in the germline V gene. There are 14 residues in the CDR3. Trimming left V 7 bases short and J 5 bases short, with 17 bases between. As DNA, the CDR3 is TGTGCCAGCACCCCGGGTAATCTGCGGGAGACCCAGTACTTC. Translated: CASTPGNLRETQYF.

The chain employs TRBV5-6 and TRBJ1-3, with unresolved D. Germline loops: CDR1 SGHDT, CDR2 YYEEEE. The V gene lost 3 bases and the J gene lost 0 bases, with 13 bases spanning the gap. The CDR3 covers 16 residues. CDR3 region: CASSSATRRSGNTIYF. The DNA for the CDR3 is TGTGCCAGCAGCTCCGCGACCAGGCGCTCTGGAAACACCATATATTTT.

This chain uses TRBV19 with TRBJ1-4, with 7 positions matching TRBD1. This CDR3 comprises 13 residues. CDR1 is LNHDA, CDR2 SQIVND, per germline (reference sequence). The J segment lost 14 bases and the V segment lost 5 bases, leaving 11 bases of the junction unmatched. CDR3 sequence (DNA): TGTGCCAGTAGTCCCCCGGGACAGTTGGATCTGTTTTTT. Its translation: CASSPPGQLDLFF. The full variable domain, its missing parts supplied by reference TRBV19 and TRBJ1-4, is DGGITQSPKYLFRKEGQNVTLSCEQNLNHDAMYWYRQDPGQGLRLIYYSQIVNDFQKGDIAEGYSVSREKKESFPLTVTSAQKNPTAFYLCASSPPGQLDLFFGSGTQLSVL.

CDR3: CASSYSQGAVYF. The CDR3 nucleotides are TGTGCCAGCAGTTACTCTCAGGGGGCAGTCTACTTC. This rearrangement joins TRBV6-5 to TRBJ2-5, with 8 nucleotides matching TRBD1. Looked up from germline, CDR1 is MNHEY and CDR2 is SVGAGI. The CDR3 runs 12 residues. The junction had 5 bases not matched to a gene; V was cut back by 0 bases and J by 14 bases.

CDR3 in amino acids: CASSLGVSNQPQHF. CDR3 bases: TGTGCCAGCAGCTTAGGCGTGAGCAATCAGCCCCAGCATTTT. The chain carries TRBV11-2 and TRBJ1-5; no clear D. The length of the CDR3 is 14 residues. With 1 base removed from V and 1 base from J, the gap between germline ends came to 5 bases. Germline loops: CDR1 SGHAT, CDR2 FQNNGV.

This clone was seen once. This sequence joins TRBV4-1 and TRBJ1-1, with TRBD1 as a possible D gene (5 bases). This CDR3 spans 15 amino acids. The V end was cut by 7 bases, the J end by 5 bases, with 20 bases between. The germline V gene encodes CDR1 MGHRA and CDR2 YSYEKL. Here the CDR3 reads CASKSIGGIWTEAFF. DNA for the CDR3: TGCGCCAGCAAATCGATCGGGGGAATTTGGACTGAAGCTTTCTTT.

The V call is TRBV18, the J call TRBJ2-1; TRBD2 matches at 7 bases. The CDR3 covers 17 residues. The junction had 17 bases not matched to a gene; V was cut back by 3 bases and J by 9 bases. CDR1 is KGHSH and CDR2 is LQKENI in the germline V gene. Here the CDR3 DNA reads TGTGCCAGCTCACCCCCCGGGGGAGGGAGAGTGAGCTTTGAGCAGTTCTTC. It encodes CASSPPGGGRVSFEQFF.

The rearrangement uses TRBV5-1 and TRBJ1-5, with TRBD1 matching 7 bases. In germline, CDR1 is SGHRS, CDR2 YFSETQ. The CDR3 loop spans 14 amino acids. J was trimmed by 5 bases and V by 4 bases; bases with no gene match: 6. The CDR3 loop is CASSPTGADQPQHF. CDR3 DNA: TGCGCCAGCAGCCCTACAGGGGCGGATCAGCCCCAGCATTTT.

The J gene is TRBJ1-1, the V gene TRBV19; 10 nucleotides line up with TRBD1. In germline, CDR1 is LNHDA, CDR2 SQIVND (reference sequence). This CDR3 has 15 residues. The V and J ends lost 5 bases and 1 base, in that order; junction bases with no gene match: 4. DNA of the CDR3: TGTGCCAGTAGTTGGACAGGGGGACCGAACACTGAAGCTTTCTTT. This translates into CASSWTGGPNTEAFF.

The rearrangement joins TRBV28 to TRBJ2-7; the match to TRBD1 covers 9 bases. After removal of 5 bases from V and 4 bases from J, the junction contained 9 bases not matched to a gene. The CDR3 extends over 15 amino acids. Per germline, CDR1 MDHEN and CDR2 SYDVKM. The CDR3 here is CASSGPGTGLYEQYF. CDR3 sequence (DNA): TGTGCCAGCAGTGGCCCCGGGACAGGGTTATACGAGCAGTACTTC.

This clone has only a few counts. The chain couples TRBV2 to TRBJ1-1; TRBD1 matches at 7 bases. The ends lost 7 bases at V and 7 bases at J; junction bases unmatched: 15. The CDR3 consists of 15 residues. Germline lookup yields CDR1 SNHLY and CDR2 FYNNEI. CDR3 nucleotides: TGTGCCAGCATCAGGAATCCCCGGACAGGCTATGAAGCTTTCTTT. Translated: CASIRNPRTGYEAFF.

The chain joins TRBV15 to TRBJ1-5; D perhaps matches TRBD1 (6 bases). Germline loops: CDR1 LNHNV, CDR2 YYDKDF (reference sequence). CDR3 length: 14 residues. Trimming removed 4 bases at V and 6 bases at J, with 13 bases between. CDR3: CATSNEGGVQPQHF. DNA for the CDR3: TGTGCCACCAGCAACGAAGGGGGGGTTCAGCCCCAGCATTTT.

The rearrangement joins TRBV27 to TRBJ1-5; possible D gene TRBD1, 5 bases. CDR3 length: 15 residues. Germline V gene data show CDR1 as MNHEY and CDR2 as SMNVEV (reference sequence). V lost 7 bases to trimming and J lost 7 bases, with 20 bases between them. The CDR3 nucleotides are TGTGCCAGCAAAAGGGAGGGAGGGGTCAGCCAGCCCCAGCATTTT. Translating it yields CASKREGGVSQPQHF.

V usage is TRBV18 and J usage is TRBJ1-1, with 9 bases that match TRBD1. Germline V gene lookup returns CDR1 KGHSH and CDR2 LQKENI. The CDR3 has 16 residues. V lost 4 bases to trimming and J lost 10 bases; unmatched junction nucleotides: 16. The DNA of the CDR3 is TGTGCCAGCTCACGTGCACAGGGGGCCGCCGACGTCGGAGCTTTCTTT. It specifies CASSRAQGAADVGAFF.

The V gene is TRBV5-4, the J gene TRBJ1-1; 8 nucleotides align to TRBD1. The CDR3 consists of 13 residues. CDR1 is SGHNT and CDR2 is YYREEE in the germline V gene (reference sequence). The trim removed 4 bases at V and 8 bases at J, leaving 7 bases unmatched. CDR3 sequence: CASSTVQGGEAFF. The CDR3 DNA is TGTGCCAGCAGCACCGTACAGGGGGGGGAAGCTTTCTTT.

This clone was seen a single time. The rearrangement uses TRBV27 and TRBJ2-7; D is undetermined. V dropped 2 bases and J dropped 2 bases, with 10 bases sitting between them. CDR3 length: 14 amino acids. The germline CDR1 and CDR2 sequences are MNHEY and SMNVEV (reference sequence). The DNA of the CDR3 is TGTGCCAGCAGTTTAGGTCCTACCCCCTACGAGCAGTACTTC. Its translation: CASSLGPTPYEQYF.

The rearrangement links TRBV2 to TRBJ1-1; no definite D call. The CDR3 has 10 amino acids. From germline, CDR1 is SNHLY and CDR2 FYNNEI. The germline V and J ends were trimmed by 8 bases and 6 bases, with 7 bases remaining between them. The CDR3 protein is CASSGSEAFF. The CDR3 bases are TGTGCCAGCTCCGGTTCTGAAGCTTTCTTT.

This sequence joins TRBV7-2 and TRBJ1-2, with D perhaps matching TRBD1 (5 bases). The CDR3 is made up of 13 amino acids. CDR1 and CDR2 (germline): SGHTA, FQGNSA. Trimming took off 5 bases at V and 5 bases at J, with 12 bases between the two ends. As DNA, the CDR3 is TGTGCCAGCAGCCGGGACTTGGGGTATGGCTACACCTTC. Its translation: CASSRDLGYGYTF. The full variable domain, in which reference TRBV7-2 and TRBJ1-2 provide the parts outside the CDR3, is GAGVSQSPSNKVTEKGKDVELRCDPISGHTALYWYRQSLGQGLEFLIYFQGNSAPDKSGLPSDRFSAERTGGSVSTLTIQRTQQEDSAVYLCASSRDLGYGYTFGSGTRLTVV.

The chain combines TRBV27 with TRBJ2-7; D is possibly TRBD1 (6 bases). V lost 5 bases, J lost 3 bases, and 11 bases lay in between. Per germline, CDR1 MNHEY and CDR2 SMNVEV (reference sequence). This CDR3 has 13 amino acids. CDR3 DNA sequence: TGTGCCAGCAGTCCCCAGGGGCACTACGAGCAGTACTTC. The encoded protein is CASSPQGHYEQYF.

The rearrangement joins TRBV19 to TRBJ1-2; weak D call: TRBD1 (6 bases). In germline, CDR1 is LNHDA, CDR2 SQIVND (reference sequence). The CDR3 covers 11 residues. Trimming pared 8 bases from V and 8 bases from J, leaving 12 bases between. The CDR3 is CASGSGEGYTF. In DNA form, the CDR3 reads TGTGCCAGTGGGTCAGGGGAAGGCTACACCTTC.

This clone appeared a few times. CDR3 loop: CASISLSAGAREQYF. DNA of the CDR3: TGTGCCAGCATCTCGTTGTCGGCGGGGGCCCGGGAGCAGTACTTC. The chain has TRBV27 and TRBJ2-7; possible D gene TRBD2, 7 bases. Trimming took off 7 bases at V and 7 bases at J, with 23 bases between the two ends. The V gene's germline CDR1 is MNHEY and CDR2 SMNVEV (reference sequence). CDR3 length: 15 residues.

The V gene is TRBV14, the J gene TRBJ1-1; D is possibly TRBD1 (5 bases). CDR1 is SGHDN, CDR2 FVKESK, per germline. This CDR3 has 13 amino acids. V lost 5 bases and J lost 1, with 8 bases in between. CDR3 coding DNA: TGTGCCAGCAGCATGACAGCGAACACTGAAGCTTTCTTT. Translated, it gives CASSMTANTEAFF. The full variable domain, with the rest looked up from reference TRBV14 and TRBJ1-1, is EAGVTQFPSHSVIEKGQTVTLRCDPISGHDNLYWYRRVMGKEIKFLLHFVKESKQDESGMPNNRFLAERTGGTYSTLKVQPAELEDSGVYFCASSMTANTEAFFGQGTRLTVV.

This clone was picked up a small number of times. The gene calls are TRBV6-5 and TRBJ1-6; 8 bases are shared with TRBD1. J gave up 10 bases and V 4 bases, and 12 bases lay outside the gene matches. The germline CDR1 and CDR2 sequences are MNHEY and SVGAGI. There are 16 residues in the CDR3. The CDR3 region has the DNA TGTGCCAGCAGTTTACCCTCAGGGGGCGCGGCGTCACCCCTCCACTTT. Protein product: CASSLPSGGAASPLHF.

The sample holds a few counts of this clone. The gene calls are TRBV28 and TRBJ1-2, with D uncertain. The CDR3 contains 8 residues. Germline CDR1 is MDHEN and CDR2 is SYDVKM. CDR3 residues: CATGGYTF. The CDR3 coding sequence is TGTGCGACGGGTGGCTACACCTTC.

The chain links TRBV20-1 to TRBJ1-4; the D is unclear. Trimming removed 6 bases from V and 5 bases from J, with 4 bases in between. The germline V gene encodes CDR1 DFQATT and CDR2 SNEGSKA (reference sequence). The CDR3 extends over 10 amino acids. The CDR3 sequence is CSAANEKLFF. The CDR3 coding sequence is TGCAGTGCCGCGAATGAAAAACTGTTTTTT.

This chain uses TRBV25-1 with TRBJ1-2; 7 nucleotides line up with TRBD1. J gave up 5 bases and V 3 bases, and 12 bases lay outside the gene matches. The CDR3 is 16 amino acids. CDR1 MGHDK and CDR2 SYGVNS come from the germline V gene. The chain's CDR3 is CASSDNRDSVAYGYTF. The CDR3 DNA reads TGTGCCAGCAGTGATAATAGGGACAGCGTCGCTTATGGCTACACCTTC.

The chain employs TRBV2 and TRBJ1-3; 7 nucleotides line up with TRBD1. The CDR3 extends over 16 amino acids. In germline, CDR1 is SNHLY, CDR2 FYNNEI. Trimming cost V 0 bases and J 0 bases; bases outside gene matches: 2. CDR3 DNA: TGTGCCAGCAGTGAAGCCGGGACAGTCTCTGGAAACACCATATATTTT. Translated, it gives CASSEAGTVSGNTIYF.

The chain couples TRBV4-1 to TRBJ2-7; a weak D match, TRBD1 (5 bases). The CDR3 is made up of 16 amino acids. CDR1 is MGHRA and CDR2 is YSYEKL in the germline V gene. The V and J ends lost 1 base and 4 bases respectively, with 17 bases between them. The CDR3 region has the DNA TGCGCCAGCAGCCAAGGATTTTCTTCAGGGTCGTACGAGCAGTACTTC. Its translation is CASSQGFSSGSYEQYF.

The gene calls are TRBV30 and TRBJ2-3, with TRBD2 matching over 8 bases. J gave up 5 bases and V 8 bases, and 6 bases lay outside the gene matches. The CDR3 has 12 amino acids. The germline gives CDR1 GTSNPN, CDR2 SVGIG (reference sequence). The CDR3 sequence: CATPGGGDTQYF. The CDR3 DNA follows: TGTGCCACACCCGGGGGGGGAGATACGCAGTATTTT.

This clone was observed a few times. The J gene is TRBJ2-1, the V gene TRBV27; TRBD2 agrees at 12 bases. Germline CDR1 reads MNHEY; CDR2 reads SMNVEV (reference sequence). The junction had 10 bases not matched to a gene; V was cut back by 1 base and J by 9 bases. This CDR3 contains 17 residues. DNA of the CDR3: TGTGCCAGCAGTTTATGGACCCCTAGCGGGGGGGCGAGTGAGCAGTTCTTC. Translating it yields CASSLWTPSGGASEQFF.

This clone was seen more than once but under ten times. The gene calls are TRBV15 and TRBJ2-7; 8 bases align to TRBD1. There are 15 residues in the CDR3. Unmatched junction bases numbered 11, after V lost 6 bases and J lost 4 bases. CDR1 is LNHNV and CDR2 is YYDKDF in the germline V gene (reference sequence). This CDR3 is CATRLDRGQSYEQYF. The CDR3, as DNA: TGTGCCACCAGGCTTGACAGGGGTCAGTCTTACGAGCAGTACTTC.